The clone carrying this T cell receptor (beta chain) was found many times. The data are from a study of molecular identifiers for immune sequencing clone quantification. Libraries of naive CD8 cells were prepared from around 20,000 to 1,000,000 sorted cells using 10%, 30% or 50% RNA. Using a CD8+CD4-CCR7+CD45RA+ phenotype, naive CD8 T cells were sorted. Preparation methods for the bulk TCR libraries were those previously described, with listed TCR primers. TCRdb analysed the PCR reads with MiXCR anew, one entry per CDR3 protein. The sample records 70,000 to 90,000 distinct CDR3 sequences, approximately 22% being singletons. CDR1 is PRHDT and CDR2 is FYEKMQ in the germline V gene (reference sequence). V lost 2 bases, J lost 0 bases, and 13 bases lay in between. This CDR3 contains 17 residues.

What was sequenced was naive CD8+ T cells from blood, with Jurkat cell RNA spiked in. The subset is: FACS-sorted CD8+CD4-CCR7+CD45RA+ naive T cells. This clonotype was sampled from a human donor in good health. Some libraries in this study had Jurkat cell RNA spiked in. The chain carries TRBV13 and TRBJ2-2; weak D call: TRBD2 (5 bases). DNA of the CDR3: TGTGCCAGCAGCTTATTTTGGGAGTTCGCGAACACCGGGGAGCTGTTTTTT. Encoded protein: CASSLFWEFANTGELFF.